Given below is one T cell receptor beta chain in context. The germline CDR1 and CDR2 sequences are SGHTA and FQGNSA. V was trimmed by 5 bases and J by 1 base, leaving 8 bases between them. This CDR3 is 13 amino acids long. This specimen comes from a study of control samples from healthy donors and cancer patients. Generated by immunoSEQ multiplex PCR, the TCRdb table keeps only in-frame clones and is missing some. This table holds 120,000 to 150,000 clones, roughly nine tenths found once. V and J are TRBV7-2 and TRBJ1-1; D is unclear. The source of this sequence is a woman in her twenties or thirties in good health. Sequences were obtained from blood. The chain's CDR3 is CASSEGQNTEAFF. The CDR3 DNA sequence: TGTGCCAGCAGCGAAGGGCAGAACACTGAAGCTTTCTTT.